This TCR beta chain was sequenced during a study of blood T cell repertoires in COVID-19. About the research overall: Material from acute and convalescent COVID-19 was sourced from the United States, Italy and Spain. T cells, B-cell-depleted T cells, or PBMCs supplied cDNA or gDNA.

Source study methods: From reference gene primer amplification, estimates of nucleated cell counts were derived. Some clones are missing from TCRdb's copy, which holds only in-frame ones; the method was immunoSEQ multiplex PCR. V, J and clone size derive from that table, while D and trimming were established from the DNA sequence. The sample consists of 260,000 or so clones, about four fifths of them appearing once. Sequenced material: peripheral blood. The receptor was isolated from a woman aged 70 to 79 with acute or convalescent COVID-19.

CDR3: CASSLGQPFYEQYF. For the CDR3, the DNA is TGTGCCAGCAGCTTAGGACAGCCCTTCTACGAGCAGTACTTC. The J gene is TRBJ2-7, the V gene TRBV5-6; D is possibly TRBD1 (6 bases). This CDR3 has 14 amino acids. V was pared by 2 bases and J by 3 bases, with 12 bases between. Germline values: CDR1 SGHDT, CDR2 YYEEEE.